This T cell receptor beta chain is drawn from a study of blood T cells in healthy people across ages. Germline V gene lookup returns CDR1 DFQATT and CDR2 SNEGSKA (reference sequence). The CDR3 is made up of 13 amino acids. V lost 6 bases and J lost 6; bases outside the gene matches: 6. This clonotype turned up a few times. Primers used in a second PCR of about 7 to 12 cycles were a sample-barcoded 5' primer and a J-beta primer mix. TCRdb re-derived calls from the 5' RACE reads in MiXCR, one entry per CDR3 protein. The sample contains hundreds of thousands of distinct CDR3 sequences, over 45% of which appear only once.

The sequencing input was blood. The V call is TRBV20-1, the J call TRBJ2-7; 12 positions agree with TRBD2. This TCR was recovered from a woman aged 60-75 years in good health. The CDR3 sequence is CSAQLAGGSEQYF. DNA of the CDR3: TGCAGTGCGCAACTAGCGGGAGGATCCGAGCAGTACTTC.